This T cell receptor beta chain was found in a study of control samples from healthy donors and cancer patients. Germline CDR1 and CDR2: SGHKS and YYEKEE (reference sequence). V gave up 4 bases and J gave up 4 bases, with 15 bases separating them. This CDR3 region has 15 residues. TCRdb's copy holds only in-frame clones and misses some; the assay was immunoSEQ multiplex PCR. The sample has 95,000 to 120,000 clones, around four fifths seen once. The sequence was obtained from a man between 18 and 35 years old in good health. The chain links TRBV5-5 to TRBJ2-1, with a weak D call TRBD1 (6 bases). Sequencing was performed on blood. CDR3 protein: CASSQQGNRYNEQFF. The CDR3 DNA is TGTGCCAGCAGCCAACAGGGTAATCGTTACAATGAGCAGTTCTTC. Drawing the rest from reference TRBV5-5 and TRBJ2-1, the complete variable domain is DAGVTQSPTHLIKTRGQQVTLRCSPISGHKSVSWYQQVLGQGPQFIFQYYEKEERGRGNFPDRFSARQFPNYSSELNVNALLLGDSALYLCASSQQGNRYNEQFFGPGTRLTVL.